The 22 T cell receptor beta chains below were found in one sample sequenced in a study of T cells in Graves' hyperthyroidism and ophthalmopathy. Amplified TCR beta CDR3 regions derived from RNA transcripts. The study used the HTBI primer set for a first-round RT-PCR of the TCR CDR3. TCRdb reprocessed the multiplex PCR reads with MiXCR, giving one entry per CDR3 protein. The repertoire holds about 640,000 distinct CDR3 sequences, with roughly 15% as singletons. Sequencing used blood. These receptor sequences come from a woman in her forties or fifties with Graves' ophthalmopathy.

This clonotype was picked up many times. The rearrangement links TRBV28 to TRBJ1-1; D remains unclear. Germline CDR1 and CDR2: MDHEN and SYDVKM. The CDR3 length is 15 residues. Trimming pared 3 bases from V and 7 bases from J, leaving 18 bases between. CDR3 protein: CASSFLTPGLGEAFF. The CDR3 nucleotides are TGTGCCAGCAGTTTCCTAACCCCAGGACTAGGTGAAGCTTTCTTT.

This chain connects TRBV25-1 to TRBJ2-2, with D possibly matching TRBD2 (5 bases). Between the trimmed V and J ends, which lost 3 bases and 6 bases, there was a span of 8 bases. There are 13 residues in the CDR3. The germline gives CDR1 MGHDK, CDR2 SYGVNS. The CDR3 region has the DNA TGTGCCAGCAGTGATATTAGCGCCGGGGAGCTGTTTTTT. Its protein is CASSDISAGELFF.

This clonotype occurred many times. The V call is TRBV20-1, the J call TRBJ1-5; weak D call: TRBD1 (5 bases). Germline lookup yields CDR1 DFQATT and CDR2 SNEGSKA (reference sequence). The V end lost 3 bases, the J end lost 7 bases, and 13 bases lay between the germline ends. This CDR3 region has 13 residues. The CDR3 DNA sequence: TGCAGTGCTAGGTCGGCAGGGACCCAGCCCCAGCATTTT. Amino acids: CSARSAGTQPQHF.

A remark on this clonotype: A read error may explain this, as a much larger clone is one base away. This CDR3 is CASSPGTGAWGSRNEALF. The DNA of the CDR3 is TGCGCCAGCAGCCCAGGGACAGGGGCGTGGGGCTCTCGGAATGAAGCTCTCTTT. This chain uses TRBV5-1 with TRBJ1-1; TRBD1 matches 10 bases. Germline V gene lookup returns CDR1 SGHRS and CDR2 YFSETQ. The CDR3 loop spans 18 amino acids.

This clonotype was counted ten times or more. This chain links TRBV7-6 with TRBJ2-1; D is perhaps TRBD2 (6 bases). The CDR3 contains 17 residues. Germline V gene sequence: CDR1 SGHVS, CDR2 FNYEAQ. V lost 3 bases to trimming and J lost 2 bases, with 17 bases between them. CDR3 coding DNA: TGTGCCAGCAGCTTTGTTTCTGGGGAGGATACCTACAATGAGCAGTTCTTC. This codes for CASSFVSGEDTYNEQFF.

A word on this clonotype: One junction end does not reproduce the germline sequence, and a read error may be involved. V and J are TRBV19 and TRBJ2-2; 8 nucleotides align to TRBD1. This CDR3 has 17 residues. Germline-derived CDR1 and CDR2 are LNHDA and SQIVND (reference sequence). CDR3 region: CASSLEGQAAYTGELFF. CDR3 in DNA: TGTGCCAGTAGTCTAGAGGGACAGGCTGCGTACACCGGGGAGCTGTTTTTT.

This clonotype came up many times. The gene calls are TRBV28 and TRBJ2-5; 9 positions agree with TRBD2. V lost 4 bases, J lost 5 bases, and 5 bases stayed unmatched. The CDR3 has 14 residues. Germline V lookup: CDR1 MDHEN, CDR2 SYDVKM. This chain's CDR3 is CASSYSGSSETQYF. CDR3 nucleotides: TGTGCCAGCAGTTATAGCGGGAGCAGTGAGACCCAGTACTTC.

V usage is TRBV24-1 and J usage is TRBJ2-1; 8 nucleotides match TRBD2. Germline V gene sequence: CDR1 KGHDR, CDR2 SFDVKD. V gave up 4 bases and J gave up 5 bases; unmatched junction bases: 3. The CDR3 is 14 residues long. The CDR3 protein is CATSDPLADNEQFF. CDR3 nucleotides: TGTGCCACCAGTGACCCACTAGCGGACAATGAGCAGTTCTTC.

The V call is TRBV24-1, the J call TRBJ2-7; the D is unclear. V was cut by 5 bases and J by 6 bases, with 7 bases left in between. The V gene's germline CDR1 is KGHDR and CDR2 SFDVKD. The length of the CDR3 is 11 residues. This CDR3 is CATSGGTEQYF. CDR3 bases: TGTGCCACCAGTGGGGGTACCGAGCAGTACTTC.

This clonotype was detected many times. V usage is TRBV30 and J usage is TRBJ2-7; maybe TRBD1 (5 bases). V was clipped by 3 bases and J by 3 bases, with 12 bases between them. There are 13 residues in the CDR3. Germline lookup yields CDR1 GTSNPN and CDR2 SVGIG (reference sequence). The CDR3 reads CAWRSTTDYEQYF. The CDR3 coding sequence is TGTGCCTGGAGATCCACGACAGACTACGAGCAGTACTTC. Together with reference TRBV30 and TRBJ2-7, the CDR3 gives the full variable domain: SQTIHQWPATLVQPVGSPLSLECTVEGTSNPNLYWYRQAAGRGLQLLFYSVGIGQISSEVPQNLSASRPQDRQFILSSKKLLLSDSGFYLCAWRSTTDYEQYFGPGTRLTVT.

CDR3 bases: TGCGCCAGCAGCTTGTTCCCGGGACAGGGGGAAGATACGCAGTATTTT. This codes for CASSLFPGQGEDTQYF. The V gene is TRBV5-1, the J gene TRBJ2-3; 11 bases agree with TRBD1. Germline trimming cut 1 base from V and 5 bases from J; bases unmatched to any gene: 6. CDR3 length equals 16 residues. Germline V lookup: CDR1 SGHRS, CDR2 YFSETQ.

The gene calls are TRBV19 and TRBJ2-7; D is unclear. The V end lost 0 bases, the J end lost 0 bases, and 6 bases lay between the germline ends. The germline CDR1 and CDR2 sequences are LNHDA and SQIVND (reference sequence). The CDR3 spans 14 residues. The CDR3 DNA follows: TGTGCCAGTAGTATAGAAGACTTCTCCTACGAGCAGTACTTC. It translates to CASSIEDFSYEQYF.

This clonotype occurred many times. The V and J genes are TRBV30 and TRBJ2-1; D might be TRBD1 or TRBD2, each matching 5 bases. The CDR3 is 15 residues long. Germline loops: CDR1 GTSNPN, CDR2 SVGIG (reference sequence). The germline V and J ends were trimmed by 1 base and 8 bases, with 18 bases remaining between them. The CDR3 region is CAWSDPGPLVYEQFF. CDR3 bases: TGTGCCTGGAGTGATCCGGGACCCCTGGTCTATGAGCAGTTCTTC.

The CDR3 region is CASSYTGADTQYF. The DNA of the CDR3 is TGTGCCAGCAGCTATACAGGGGCAGATACGCAGTATTTT. The chain joins TRBV5-4 to TRBJ2-3, with 7 bases matching TRBD1. J lost 4 bases, V lost 3 bases, and 2 bases had no gene match. The germline gives CDR1 SGHNT, CDR2 YYREEE (reference sequence). This CDR3 is built from 13 residues.

In its sample, this clonotype was seen many times. The chain uses TRBV7-2 and TRBJ2-1; D uncertain. The germline CDR1 and CDR2 sequences are SGHTA and FQGNSA. Deletions cut 8 bases from V and 4 bases from J, with 15 bases between. This CDR3 contains 14 residues. The CDR3 DNA sequence: TGTGCCAGCTCCCGCCCTGACAAATACAATGAGCAGTTCTTC. Its translation is CASSRPDKYNEQFF.

This clonotype was picked up many times. The chain combines TRBV2 with TRBJ1-3; no clear D gene. The CDR3 is made up of 15 amino acids. CDR1 is SNHLY, CDR2 FYNNEI, per germline. V was trimmed by 7 bases and J by 0 bases, leaving 13 bases between them. The CDR3 sequence is CASTAGLNSGNTIYF. CDR3 bases: TGTGCCAGCACCGCGGGTCTAAACTCTGGAAACACCATATATTTT.

This clonotype was observed at least ten times. The J gene is TRBJ1-5, the V gene TRBV12-3 or TRBV12-4; TRBD1 agrees at 8 bases. V lost 6 bases and J lost 11; bases outside the gene matches: 12. The CDR3 contains 14 residues. CDR3 coding DNA: TGTGCCAGCAGCGGACAGGGCTCCTTCTTGGCCCAGCATTTT. Amino acid sequence: CASSGQGSFLAQHF.

This clonotype was observed at least ten times. This chain links TRBV30 with TRBJ2-5, with TRBD2 matching 13 bases. CDR3 size: 15 residues. The V and J ends lost 3 bases and 6 bases, in that order; junction bases with no gene match: 7. CDR1 and CDR2 from the germline V gene are GTSNPN and SVGIG (reference sequence). CDR3 DNA sequence: TGTGCCTGGAGCGTTAGGACTAGCGGGAGACAGACCCAGTACTTC. Its protein is CAWSVRTSGRQTQYF.

This clonotype was seen many times. The rearrangement links TRBV28 to TRBJ2-1; D not certain. Trimming left V 5 bases short and J 5 bases short, with 1 base between. CDR1 and CDR2 from the germline V gene are MDHEN and SYDVKM. The CDR3 loop spans 10 amino acids. The CDR3: CASSNNEQFF. The CDR3 region has the DNA TGTGCCAGCAGTAACAATGAGCAGTTCTTC.

In its sample, this clonotype was seen many times. V is TRBV9 and J is TRBJ2-3, with TRBD2 matching 7 bases. This CDR3 is built from 15 residues. CDR1 and CDR2 from the germline V gene are SGDLS and YYNGEE. Trimming cost V 0 bases and J 2 bases; bases outside gene matches: 3. CDR3 residues: CASSVGAGFTDTQYF. CDR3 bases: TGTGCCAGCAGCGTAGGAGCGGGGTTCACAGATACGCAGTATTTT.

The sample holds a few counts of this clonotype. The rearrangement links TRBV18 to TRBJ2-1; TRBD2 is a possible D gene (6 bases). Germline lookup yields CDR1 KGHSH and CDR2 LQKENI. Deletions cut 5 bases from V and 1 base from J, with 9 bases between. The CDR3 is 14 residues long. For the CDR3, the DNA is TGTGCCAGCTCAGGGGCGGGGTCCTACAATGAGCAGTTCTTC. Its protein is CASSGAGSYNEQFF. Variable domain in full (rest from reference TRBV18 and TRBJ2-1): NAGVMQNPRHLVRRRGQEARLRCSPMKGHSHVYWYRQLPEEGLKFMVYLQKENIIDESGMPKERFSAEFPKEGPSILRIQQVVRGDSAAYFCASSGAGSYNEQFFGPGTRLTVL.

J is TRBJ2-3 and V is TRBV5-1; TRBD2 aligns across 10 bases. Germline CDR1 SGHRS, CDR2 YFSETQ. With 5 bases clipped from V and 0 bases from J, the junction kept 6 bases outside the gene matches. The length of the CDR3 is 16 residues. The CDR3 here is CASRLAGLLSTDTQYF. DNA for the CDR3: TGCGCCAGCAGACTAGCGGGATTGCTTAGCACAGATACGCAGTATTTT. Variable domain in full (rest from reference TRBV5-1 and TRBJ2-3): KAGVTQTPRYLIKTRGQQVTLSCSPISGHRSVSWYQQTPGQGLQFLFEYFSETQRNKGNFPGRFSGRQFSNSRSEMNVSTLELGDSALYLCASRLAGLLSTDTQYFGPGTRLTVL.